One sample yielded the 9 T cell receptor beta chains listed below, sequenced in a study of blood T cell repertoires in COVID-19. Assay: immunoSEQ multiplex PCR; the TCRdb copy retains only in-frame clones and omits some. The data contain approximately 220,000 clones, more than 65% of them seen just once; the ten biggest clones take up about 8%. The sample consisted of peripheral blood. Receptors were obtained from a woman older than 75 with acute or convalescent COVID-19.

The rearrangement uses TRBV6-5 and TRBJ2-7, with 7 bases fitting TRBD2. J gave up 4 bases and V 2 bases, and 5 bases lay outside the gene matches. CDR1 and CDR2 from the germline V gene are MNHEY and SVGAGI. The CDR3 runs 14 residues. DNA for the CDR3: TGTGCCAGCAGTTACGGGAGGGTGCGGTACGAGCAGTACTTC. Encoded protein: CASSYGRVRYEQYF.

CDR3 DNA sequence: TGTGCCAGTAAATTAGGGGGTCTTTCCTACGAGCAGTACTTC. The encoded protein is CASKLGGLSYEQYF. The chain uses TRBV19 and TRBJ2-7, with a weak D call TRBD1 (6 bases). The germline CDR1 and CDR2 sequences are LNHDA and SQIVND (reference sequence). CDR3 length: 14 amino acids. V was trimmed by 7 bases and J by 1 base, leaving 14 bases between them.

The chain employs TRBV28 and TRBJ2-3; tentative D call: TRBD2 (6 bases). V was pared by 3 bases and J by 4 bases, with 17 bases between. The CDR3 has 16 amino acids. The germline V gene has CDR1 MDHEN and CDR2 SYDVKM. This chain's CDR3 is CASSFTGLRGSDTQYF. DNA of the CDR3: TGTGCCAGCAGTTTTACGGGACTCCGGGGGTCAGATACGCAGTATTTT. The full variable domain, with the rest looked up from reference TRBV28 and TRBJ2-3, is DVKVTQSSRYLVKRTGEKVFLECVQDMDHENMFWYRQDPGLGLRLIYFSYDVKMKEKGDIPEGYSVSREKKERFSLILESASTNQTSMYLCASSFTGLRGSDTQYFGPGTRLTVL.

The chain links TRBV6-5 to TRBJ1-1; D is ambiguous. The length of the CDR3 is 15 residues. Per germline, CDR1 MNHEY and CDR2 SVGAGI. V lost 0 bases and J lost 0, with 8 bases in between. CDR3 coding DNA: TGTGCCAGCAGTTACTCGACACAGTTGAACACTGAAGCTTTCTTT. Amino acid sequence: CASSYSTQLNTEAFF.

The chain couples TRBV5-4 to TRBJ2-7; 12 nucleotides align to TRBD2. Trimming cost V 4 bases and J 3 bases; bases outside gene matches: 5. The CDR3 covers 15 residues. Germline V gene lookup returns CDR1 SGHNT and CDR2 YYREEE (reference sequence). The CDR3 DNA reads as TGTGCCAGCAGCAATGGACTAGCGGGGCACTACGAGCAGTACTTC. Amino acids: CASSNGLAGHYEQYF. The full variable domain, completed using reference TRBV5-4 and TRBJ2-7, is ETGVTQSPTHLIKTRGQQVTLRCSSQSGHNTVSWYQQALGQGPQFIFQYYREEENGRGNFPPRFSGLQFPNYSSELNVNALELDDSALYLCASSNGLAGHYEQYFGPGTRLTVT.

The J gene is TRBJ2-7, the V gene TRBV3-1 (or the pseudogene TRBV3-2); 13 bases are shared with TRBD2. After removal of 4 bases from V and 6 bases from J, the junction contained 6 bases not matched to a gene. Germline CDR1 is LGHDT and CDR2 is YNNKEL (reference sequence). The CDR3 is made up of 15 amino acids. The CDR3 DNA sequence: TGTGCCAGCAGCCGCCCCGGGACTAGCGGGATCGAGCAGTACTTC. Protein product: CASSRPGTSGIEQYF.

The CDR3 region is CASSQGGVGRGQGVTGELFF. The DNA for the CDR3 is TGTGCCAGCAGCCAAGGCGGGGTGGGTAGGGGACAGGGAGTCACCGGGGAGCTGTTTTTT. V is TRBV3-1 (or the pseudogene TRBV3-2) and J is TRBJ2-2, with 9 bases that match TRBD1. V dropped 1 base and J dropped 4; count of bases not matched to a gene: 16. Looked up from germline, CDR1 is LGHDT and CDR2 is YNNKEL (reference sequence). CDR3 length: 20 residues.

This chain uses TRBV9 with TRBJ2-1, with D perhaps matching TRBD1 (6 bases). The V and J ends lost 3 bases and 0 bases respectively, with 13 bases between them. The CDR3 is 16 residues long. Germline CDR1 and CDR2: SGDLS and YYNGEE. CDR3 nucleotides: TGTGCCAGCAGCGGGACGACAGGACCCTCCTACAATGAGCAGTTCTTC. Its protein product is CASSGTTGPSYNEQFF.

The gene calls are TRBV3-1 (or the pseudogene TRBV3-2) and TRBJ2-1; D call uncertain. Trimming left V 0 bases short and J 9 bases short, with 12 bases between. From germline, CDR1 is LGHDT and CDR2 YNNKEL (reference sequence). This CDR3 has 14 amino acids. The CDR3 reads CASSQDLTAPEQFF. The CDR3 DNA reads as TGTGCCAGCAGCCAAGATCTAACCGCTCCTGAGCAGTTCTTC.